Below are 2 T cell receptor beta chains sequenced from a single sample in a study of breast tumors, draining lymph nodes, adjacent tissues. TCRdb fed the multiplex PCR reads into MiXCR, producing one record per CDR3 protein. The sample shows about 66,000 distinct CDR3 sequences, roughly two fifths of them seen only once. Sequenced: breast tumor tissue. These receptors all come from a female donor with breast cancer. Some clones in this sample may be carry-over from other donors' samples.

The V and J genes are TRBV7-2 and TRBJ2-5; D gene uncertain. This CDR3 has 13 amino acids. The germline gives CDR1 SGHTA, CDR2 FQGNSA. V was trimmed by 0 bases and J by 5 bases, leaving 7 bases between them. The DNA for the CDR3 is TGTGCCAGCAGCTTAGCGGGGTGGGAGACCCAGTACTTC. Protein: CASSLAGWETQYF.

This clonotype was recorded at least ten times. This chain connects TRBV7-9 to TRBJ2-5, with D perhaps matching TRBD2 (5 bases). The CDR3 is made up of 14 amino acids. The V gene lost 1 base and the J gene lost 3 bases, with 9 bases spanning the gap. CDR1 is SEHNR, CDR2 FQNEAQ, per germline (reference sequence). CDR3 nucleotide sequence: TGTGCCAGCAGCTTAGGACCGAGGGAAGAGACCCAGTACTTC. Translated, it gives CASSLGPREETQYF.